This T cell receptor (beta chain) was sequenced for a study of blood T cell repertoires in COVID-19. Study-wide background: Spain, Italy and the United States supplied samples that represented acute and convalescent COVID-19. Nucleic acid was either cDNA or gDNA, and it came from T cells, B-cell-depleted T cells, or PBMCs.

Under the authors' procedure: Amplification with reference gene primers provided the estimates of nucleated cell counts. Using immunoSEQ multiplex PCR, the repertoire was profiled, and TCRdb retains in-frame clones only, with some absent. V and J calls and clone size come straight from that table; D and trimming were deduced from the DNA. The sample has around 250,000 clones, approximately 82% seen once. The sample consisted of peripheral blood. This TCR was sampled from a man older than 75 with acute or convalescent COVID-19.

The CDR3 reads CASSTANNEQFF. The CDR3 bases are TGTGCCAGCAGCACAGCTAACAATGAGCAGTTCTTC. This chain connects TRBV7-2 to TRBJ2-1; no clear D. This CDR3 has 12 residues. Germline-derived CDR1 and CDR2 are SGHTA and FQGNSA. V was trimmed by 5 bases and J by 5 bases, leaving 7 bases between them.